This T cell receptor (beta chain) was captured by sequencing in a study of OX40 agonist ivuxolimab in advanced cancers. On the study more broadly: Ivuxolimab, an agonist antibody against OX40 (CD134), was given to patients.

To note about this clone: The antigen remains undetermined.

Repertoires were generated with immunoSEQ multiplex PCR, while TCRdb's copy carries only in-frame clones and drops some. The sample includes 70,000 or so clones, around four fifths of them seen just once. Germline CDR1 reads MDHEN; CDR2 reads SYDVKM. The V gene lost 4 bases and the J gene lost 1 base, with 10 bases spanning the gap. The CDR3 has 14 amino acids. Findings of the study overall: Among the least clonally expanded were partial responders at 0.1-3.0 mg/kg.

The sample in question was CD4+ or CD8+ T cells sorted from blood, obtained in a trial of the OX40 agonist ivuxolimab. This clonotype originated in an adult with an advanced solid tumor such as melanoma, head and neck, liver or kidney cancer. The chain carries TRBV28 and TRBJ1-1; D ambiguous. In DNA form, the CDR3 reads TGTGCCAGCAGTTCGGGAGTGCCGAACACTGAAGCTTTCTTT. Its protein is CASSSGVPNTEAFF.